This is a list of T cell receptor beta chains from one sample in a study of T cell responses to AZD1222 COVID-19 vaccine. The repertoire was sequenced with immunoSEQ multiplex PCR; TCRdb's copy has only in-frame clones and lacks some. This sample has 130,000 to 150,000 clones; roughly 88% occur once, and the top ten carry more than 12%. Material: peripheral blood, obtained on day 0 of AZD1222 vaccination. The origin of the receptors is an adult in good health. Both conserved end residues are part of each CDR3. D genes are given only for firm matches. For some rows the clone size is stated as once, few or many, or as a class when expanded; others skip it.

TRBV28	TRBJ1-4	NA	TRBD1	TGTGCCAGCAGTTTGTTTTGGTTCCACAGGGGGCGGGATGAAAAACTGTTTTTT	CASSLFWFHRGRDEKLFF
TRBV19	TRBJ2-5	once	NA	TGTGCCAGTAGGGCCACCGGGACACAGTACCAAGAGACCCAGTACTTC	CASRATGTQYQETQYF
TRBV29-1	TRBJ1-2	NA	NA	TGCAGCGTTGAGGACTCCGGATCCTGGGGGTTCTATGGCTACACCTTC	CSVEDSGSWGFYGYTF
TRBV3-1/TRBV3-2	TRBJ1-6	NA	NA	TGTGCCAGCAGCCCTACAGTTTATAATTCACCCCTCCACTTT	CASSPTVYNSPLHF
TRBV7-2	TRBJ1-2	NA	NA	TGTGCCAGCAAGTTTTCGAACTCGGGGGGGCACTACACCTTC	CASKFSNSGGHYTF
TRBV20-1	TRBJ2-3	NA	NA	TGCAGTGCTAGTCAATCGTCGGGGGTTGGTACGCAGTATTTT	CSASQSSGVGTQYF
TRBV6-5	TRBJ1-6	NA	TRBD1	TGTGCCAGCAGTTACTCTCCCGGGACAGGGGGTTCACCCCTCCACTTT	CASSYSPGTGGSPLHF
TRBV6-4	TRBJ2-3	NA	NA	TGTGCCAGCAGTGACTCCGTGTCCCACGTGGATACGCAGTATTTT	CASSDSVSHVDTQYF
TRBV7-3	TRBJ1-1	NA	NA	TGTGCCAGCAGCTCAATTATACCCTCAGGGAACTTGAACACTGAAGCTTTCTTT	CASSSIIPSGNLNTEAFF
TRBV7-3	TRBJ2-3	NA	TRBD2	TGTGCCAGCAGCTTAGTCGGGGGGACTAGCGGGACTAGCACAGATACGCAGTATTTT	CASSLVGGTSGTSTDTQYF
TRBV12-3/TRBV12-4	TRBJ2-7	few	NA	TGTGCCAGCAGTGGCAGCACCTACGAGCAGTACTTC	CASSGSTYEQYF
TRBV6-2/TRBV6-3	TRBJ2-7	NA	NA	TGTGCCAGCAGTTACAATCGACTACCCTACGAGCAGTACTTC	CASSYNRLPYEQYF
TRBV7-9	TRBJ1-1	NA	NA	TGTGCCAGCAGCTATCCTCCGGGACGGCCGAACACTGAAGCTTTCTTT	CASSYPPGRPNTEAFF
TRBV6-4	TRBJ2-2	NA	NA	TGTGCCAGCAGTGAGGGGCTCAACTCCGGGGAGCTGTTTTTT	CASSEGLNSGELFF
TRBV12-5	TRBJ2-5	NA	NA	TGTGCTAGTGGTTTGGGTATACAGGGCCCTAGGGGGGAGACCCAGTACTTC	CASGLGIQGPRGETQYF
TRBV7-2	TRBJ1-1	NA	TRBD1	TGTGCCAGCAGCTTCGGGACAGGGAGGAGAGAAGCTTTCTTT	CASSFGTGRREAFF